The 18 T cell receptor beta chains in this list originate from one sample, sequenced in a study of blood T cells in healthy people across ages. Primed by a sample-barcoded 5' primer and a J-beta primer mix, a second PCR proceeded for 7 to 11 cycles. TCRdb processed the 5' RACE reads anew with MiXCR; each CDR3 protein has one entry. The sample has about 1,000,000 distinct CDR3 sequences; roughly 45% are singletons. The sequencing sample was made of blood. All receptors come from a woman in her fifties or sixties in good health.

About this clonotype itself: One junction end does not reproduce the germline sequence, and a read error may be involved. The J gene is TRBJ2-2, the V gene TRBV3-1, with 8 positions matching TRBD2. CDR1 and CDR2 (germline): LGHDT, YNNKEL (reference sequence). The CDR3 runs to 17 residues. In DNA, the CDR3 is TGTACCAGCAGCCAATGGAGCGGGAGCGGGAACACCGGGGAGCTGTTTTTT. Translating gives CTSSQWSGSGNTGELFF.

This clonotype was seen a single time. This chain links TRBV7-8 with TRBJ2-1; TRBD2 aligns across 10 bases. V shed 4 bases and J 0 bases; nucleotides not matched to a gene: 9. The germline gives CDR1 SGHVS, CDR2 FQNEAQ. This CDR3 spans 18 amino acids. DNA of the CDR3: TGTGCCAGCAGCTCTTCCGGGAGCGGGGGGGCCTCCTACAATGAGCAGTTCTTC. It specifies CASSSSGSGGASYNEQFF.

The chain is built from TRBV30 and TRBJ1-5, with a possible D match to TRBD1 (5 bases). The germline gives CDR1 GTSNPN, CDR2 SVGIG (reference sequence). The V end lost 0 bases, the J end lost 7 bases, and 10 bases lay between the germline ends. The CDR3 covers 13 residues. CDR3 protein: CAWSVEGFQPQHF. The CDR3 coding sequence is TGTGCCTGGAGTGTGGAGGGGTTCCAGCCCCAGCATTTT.

The V call is TRBV30, the J call TRBJ2-3, with TRBD2 matching 8 bases. The CDR3 length is 17 residues. V gave up 3 bases and J gave up 6 bases; unmatched junction bases: 17. The germline V gene has CDR1 GTSNPN and CDR2 SVGIG (reference sequence). CDR3 nucleotide sequence: TGTGCCTGGAGCGATCCTACTAGCGGAGGGACTCGGGATACGCAGTATTTT. Encoded protein: CAWSDPTSGGTRDTQYF.

About this clonotype itself: With a far larger clone one base away, a read error is the likely cause. In DNA, the CDR3 is TGTGCCAGCAGCGGCGGCTACGAGCAGTTCTTC. This sequence encodes CASSGGYEQFF. The chain carries TRBV4-2 and TRBJ2-1; no reliable D call. The CDR3 is 11 residues long. Germline CDR1 is LGHNA and CDR2 is YNFKEQ. Trimming cost V 5 bases and J 10 bases, with 9 bases left between them.

This sequence joins TRBV2 and TRBJ2-5; possibly TRBD1 for D (5 bases). This CDR3 is built from 15 residues. V was shortened by 3 bases and J by 3 bases, with 14 bases between the two germline ends. Germline V gene sequence: CDR1 SNHLY, CDR2 FYNNEI. CDR3 protein: CASSEGQGLEETQYF. CDR3 in DNA: TGTGCCAGCAGTGAGGGGCAGGGCCTGGAAGAGACCCAGTACTTC.

This clonotype was seen a few times. The chain employs TRBV11-2 and TRBJ1-5; D gene uncertain. The V gene's germline CDR1 is SGHAT and CDR2 FQNNGV. CDR3 length: 13 amino acids. Trimming removed 4 bases from V and 5 bases from J, with 9 bases in between. The CDR3 DNA reads TGTGCCAGCAGCTCAGGTGTGGATCAGCCCCAGCATTTT. It yields the protein CASSSGVDQPQHF.

The genes are TRBV20-1 and TRBJ2-7, with D hard to call. V was pared by 5 bases and J by 3 bases, with 11 bases between. This CDR3 has 12 amino acids. CDR1 and CDR2 from the germline V gene are DFQATT and SNEGSKA (reference sequence). The CDR3 DNA reads TGCAGTGCTCGGACCATACTCTACGAGCAGTACTTC. Its protein product is CSARTILYEQYF.

This clonotype was recorded a few times. The chain employs TRBV6-5 and TRBJ1-6, with D unresolved. The CDR3 length is 14 residues. Germline V gene sequence: CDR1 MNHEY, CDR2 SVGAGI. Trimming shortened V by 7 bases and J by 5 bases, and 12 bases separated the two germline ends. Here the CDR3 DNA reads TGTGCCAGCAATCCGGGGATTCATAATTCACCCCTCCACTTT. This sequence encodes CASNPGIHNSPLHF.

The chain couples TRBV9 to TRBJ2-1; 8 bases fit TRBD2. The germline gives CDR1 SGDLS, CDR2 YYNGEE. V gave up 4 bases and J gave up 5 bases; unmatched junction bases: 8. CDR3 size: 15 residues. The CDR3 coding sequence is TGTGCCAGCAGCCCAAGCGGGAGAAGGGACAATGAGCAGTTCTTC. It translates to CASSPSGRRDNEQFF.

The chain has TRBV19 and TRBJ2-5; 16 nucleotides agree with TRBD2. The J call is uncertain, as TRBJ2-4 better fits the DNA end. Germline CDR1 LNHDA, CDR2 SQIVND (reference sequence). CDR3 size: 17 residues. The CDR3 loop is CASSPGGTSGRGNIQYF. The CDR3 bases are TGTGCCAGTAGTCCCGGAGGGACTAGCGGGAGGGGAAACATTCAGTACTTC.

The CDR3 spells CASSSGTSRLNYEQYF. DNA for the CDR3: TGTGCCAGCAGTTCCGGGACTTCCCGTCTAAACTACGAGCAGTACTTC. The rearrangement uses TRBV28 and TRBJ2-5; maybe TRBD2 (6 bases). Near its end, the DNA agrees better with TRBJ2-7, so the J call may be wrong. Germline assignment: CDR1 MDHEN and CDR2 SYDVKM. This CDR3 region has 16 residues.

This clonotype was counted only a few times. CDR3 region: CSAMSGTSGRGDEQFF. The CDR3 DNA reads as TGCAGTGCTATGAGTGGGACTAGCGGGAGGGGGGATGAGCAGTTCTTC. The V call is TRBV20-1, the J call TRBJ2-1; 16 bases are shared with TRBD2. Losses at the gene ends were 4 bases for V and 8 bases for J; bases not matched to a gene: 8. The germline CDR1 and CDR2 sequences are DFQATT and SNEGSKA (reference sequence). This CDR3 comprises 16 residues.

The gene calls are TRBV6-4 and TRBJ2-3, with D hard to call. The germline gives CDR1 MRHNA, CDR2 SNTAGT. Between the trimmed V and J ends, which lost 6 bases and 0 bases, there was a span of 7 bases. This CDR3 region has 13 residues. CDR3 residues: CASRKTSTDTQYF. CDR3 nucleotide sequence: TGTGCCAGCAGGAAGACTAGCACAGATACGCAGTATTTT.

The chain couples TRBV11-2 to TRBJ2-7; D remains unclear. Germline lookup yields CDR1 SGHAT and CDR2 FQNNGV. The CDR3 consists of 17 residues. V was pared by 2 bases and J by 0 bases, with 17 bases between. The DNA of the CDR3 is TGTGCCAGCAGCTTACTTGGGTGGCCGGCTAGCTCCTACGAGCAGTACTTC. It translates to CASSLLGWPASSYEQYF. The whole variable domain, filled in from reference TRBV11-2 and TRBJ2-7, reads EAGVAQSPRYKIIEKRQSVAFWCNPISGHATLYWYQQILGQGPKLLIQFQNNGVVDDSQLPKDRFSAERLKGVDSTLKIQPAKLEDSAVYLCASSLLGWPASSYEQYFGPGTRLTVT.

This clonotype came up a few times. The chain employs TRBV5-1 and TRBJ1-1; the D is unclear. The germline V gene encodes CDR1 SGHRS and CDR2 YFSETQ. The length of the CDR3 is 14 residues. Trimming took off 0 bases at V and 3 bases at J, with 9 bases between the two ends. The chain's CDR3 is CASSLEELDTEAFF. CDR3 nucleotide sequence: TGCGCCAGCAGCTTGGAAGAATTGGACACTGAAGCTTTCTTT.

A few counts support this clonotype. J is TRBJ1-1 and V is TRBV25-1; no clear D gene. Germline V gene data show CDR1 as MGHDK and CDR2 as SYGVNS. This CDR3 has 14 residues. Between the trimmed V and J ends, which lost 8 bases and 2 bases, there was a span of 15 bases. The CDR3 protein is CASGENGGNTEAFF. CDR3 in DNA: TGTGCCAGCGGGGAGAACGGAGGAAACACTGAAGCTTTCTTT.

This chain joins TRBV20-1 and TRBJ1-1, with 7 bases identical to TRBD1. Germline V gene sequence: CDR1 DFQATT, CDR2 SNEGSKA (reference sequence). V lost 1 base to trimming and J lost 2 bases; unmatched junction nucleotides: 7. This CDR3 spans 15 amino acids. Here the CDR3 reads CSARVLDRFNTEAFF. Here the CDR3 DNA reads TGCAGTGCTAGAGTCCTGGACAGGTTCAACACTGAAGCTTTCTTT.